The 28 T cell receptor beta chains reported below all come from one sample, sequenced in a study of control samples from healthy donors and cancer patients. Clones were sequenced by immunoSEQ multiplex PCR, and TCRdb holds only the in-frame ones, with some missing. This sample has 100,000 or so clones, with about 89% found just once. Material: blood. The receptors shown here come from a man younger than 40 in good health.

The gene calls are TRBV13 and TRBJ2-2, with D perhaps matching TRBD2 (5 bases). Germline V gene lookup returns CDR1 PRHDT and CDR2 FYEKMQ (reference sequence). The CDR3 runs 15 residues. V gave up 5 bases and J gave up 0 bases, with 10 bases separating them. CDR3 DNA: TGTGCCAGCAGCCCCCCCGGGGCGAACACCGGGGAGCTGTTTTTT. Translating it yields CASSPPGANTGELFF.

CDR3 sequence: CSATGGTETQYF. CDR3 bases: TGCAGCGCGACAGGGGGCACAGAGACCCAGTACTTC. The chain joins TRBV29-1 to TRBJ2-5, with TRBD1 identical over 10 bases. Losses at the gene ends were 7 bases for V and 4 bases for J; bases not matched to a gene: 3. Germline V gives CDR1 SQVTM, CDR2 ANQGSEA. CDR3 length: 12 residues.

This chain joins TRBV6-2 or TRBV6-3 and TRBJ2-7, with D unclear. V was pared by 0 bases and J by 6 bases, with 12 bases between. Germline loops: CDR1 MNHEY, CDR2 SVGEGT. The CDR3 extends over 14 amino acids. In DNA, the CDR3 is TGTGCCAGCAGTTACTCGAATTCATGGACCGAGCAGTACTTC. It translates to CASSYSNSWTEQYF.

The chain employs TRBV7-9 and TRBJ2-6, with D possibly being TRBD1 or TRBD2 (6 bases each). The germline V gene has CDR1 SEHNR and CDR2 FQNEAQ (reference sequence). This CDR3 has 15 residues. The germline V and J ends were trimmed by 2 bases and 4 bases, with 9 bases remaining between them. The CDR3 reads CASSLRGPGANVLTF. The CDR3 DNA sequence: TGTGCCAGCAGCTTACGGGGGCCAGGGGCCAACGTCCTGACTTTC.

The chain has TRBV27 and TRBJ2-6, with D hard to call. Trimming stripped 4 bases from V and 0 bases from J, with 4 bases between. Germline V lookup: CDR1 MNHEY, CDR2 SMNVEV (reference sequence). The CDR3 has 14 amino acids. The CDR3 region has the DNA TGTGCCAGCAGTTCTGCCTCTGGGGCCAACGTCCTGACTTTC. Protein: CASSSASGANVLTF. The full variable domain, in which reference TRBV27 and TRBJ2-6 provide the parts outside the CDR3, is EAQVTQNPRYLITVTGKKLTVTCSQNMNHEYMSWYRQDPGLGLRQIYYSMNVEVTDKGDVPEGYKVSRKEKRNFPLILESPSPNQTSLYFCASSSASGANVLTFGAGSRLTVL.

The chain links TRBV27 to TRBJ2-2, with 14 bases identical to TRBD2. The CDR3 extends over 18 amino acids. Looked up from germline, CDR1 is MNHEY and CDR2 is SMNVEV (reference sequence). The J segment lost 4 bases and the V segment lost 7 bases, leaving 11 bases of the junction unmatched. CDR3 residues: CASTVTSGRARGTGELFF. The CDR3, as DNA: TGTGCCAGCACCGTGACTAGCGGGAGGGCCCGCGGCACCGGGGAGCTGTTTTTT.

The rearrangement joins TRBV29-1 to TRBJ2-1; TRBD2 is a possible D gene (6 bases). In germline, CDR1 is SQVTM, CDR2 ANQGSEA. This CDR3 region has 14 residues. With 7 bases removed from V and 4 bases from J, the gap between germline ends came to 17 bases. The CDR3 DNA is TGCAGCGGACGGAGGGTGGGTATGTACAATGAGCAGTTCTTC. Translating it yields CSGRRVGMYNEQFF.

V gene TRBV27 combines with J gene TRBJ1-5; 7 positions match TRBD1. V gave up 9 bases and J gave up 1 base; unmatched junction bases: 12. The CDR3 loop spans 16 amino acids. In germline, CDR1 is MNHEY, CDR2 SMNVEV (reference sequence). The CDR3 DNA sequence: TGTGCCAGTACCCCCCTGGGGACAGTGAGCAATCAGCCCCAGCATTTT. It translates to CASTPLGTVSNQPQHF.

The chain is built from TRBV6-1 and TRBJ1-6; D gene ambiguous. The V gene lost 2 bases and the J gene lost 7 bases, with 15 bases spanning the gap. CDR1 MNHNS and CDR2 SASEGT come from the germline V gene. The CDR3 has 16 amino acids. CDR3 bases: TGTGCCAGCAGTGAAATTGCTTGGGTCGGGAATTCACCCCTCCACTTT. This translates into CASSEIAWVGNSPLHF.

The gene calls are TRBV19 and TRBJ1-5; tentatively, D is TRBD1 (6 bases). CDR1 and CDR2 (germline): LNHDA, SQIVND (reference sequence). Between the trimmed V and J ends, which lost 3 bases and 7 bases, there was a span of 10 bases. CDR3 size: 13 residues. The CDR3 region is CASSIAGDQPQHF. CDR3 bases: TGTGCCAGTAGTATTGCAGGGGACCAGCCCCAGCATTTT.

The chain recombines TRBV30 with TRBJ2-3, with a weak D call TRBD2 (5 bases). The length of the CDR3 is 11 residues. The ends were cut back, 7 bases at V and 10 bases at J, with 15 bases in the middle. Germline V gene lookup returns CDR1 GTSNPN and CDR2 SVGIG (reference sequence). CDR3 DNA sequence: TGTGCCTTCCGCCGGCTAGCAGCGCAGTATTTT. Translating gives CAFRRLAAQYF.

This chain connects TRBV4-3 to TRBJ2-7, with D possibly TRBD1 on 6 matching bases. With 1 base removed from V and 7 bases from J, the gap between germline ends came to 11 bases. From germline, CDR1 is LGHNA and CDR2 YSLEER. The CDR3 contains 13 residues. The CDR3: CASSQGPGTEQYF. The CDR3, as DNA: TGCGCCAGCAGCCAAGGCCCCGGGACAGAGCAGTACTTC.

As to this clone: At one of its ends the junction is not consistent with the germline gene, which may arise from a read error. CDR3 coding DNA: TGTGCCAGCGGAGGTCAGAGTATAAATTCACCCCCCCACTTT. Protein: CASGGQSINSPPHF. The chain carries TRBV2 and TRBJ1-6; D ambiguous. CDR3 size: 14 residues. Germline V gives CDR1 SNHLY, CDR2 FYNNEI.

The chain has TRBV15 and TRBJ2-5; D call uncertain. The J call is in doubt because the DNA end fits TRBJ2-7 better. In germline, CDR1 is LNHNV, CDR2 YYDKDF (reference sequence). CDR3 size: 16 residues. The CDR3: CATSRDLKGSAYEQYF. DNA for the CDR3: TGTGCCACCAGCAGAGATTTGAAGGGATCGGCTTACGAGCAGTACTTC.

This clone was counted a few times. The V and J genes are TRBV29-1 and TRBJ1-1; D is perhaps TRBD1 (5 bases). Germline CDR1 is SQVTM and CDR2 is ANQGSEA. With 8 bases removed from V and 8 bases from J, the gap between germline ends came to 12 bases. The CDR3 contains 10 residues. CDR3 bases: TGCAGCCTCGGGACTAGAGAAGCTTTCTTT. Amino acids: CSLGTREAFF.

The chain joins TRBV27 to TRBJ2-1; the D gene is possibly TRBD2 (5 bases). Germline loops: CDR1 MNHEY, CDR2 SMNVEV (reference sequence). The CDR3 runs to 13 residues. Trimming left V 6 bases short and J 4 bases short, with 10 bases between. CDR3 sequence reads: CASSHGLYNEQFF. CDR3 bases: TGTGCCAGCAGCCATGGACTTTACAATGAGCAGTTCTTC.

This chain links TRBV15 with TRBJ1-1; possibly TRBD1 for D (5 bases). V dropped 1 base and J dropped 3 bases, with 15 bases sitting between them. The CDR3 spans 16 residues. CDR1 LNHNV and CDR2 YYDKDF come from the germline V gene (reference sequence). The CDR3 DNA reads as TGTGCCACCAGCAGAGTGGATGTGGGGGTGCACACTGAAGCTTTCTTT. Protein product: CATSRVDVGVHTEAFF.

The genes are TRBV11-2 and TRBJ1-6; D may be TRBD1 (5 bases). With 5 bases removed from V and 6 bases from J, the gap between germline ends came to 17 bases. This CDR3 region has 16 residues. CDR1 and CDR2 from the germline V gene are SGHAT and FQNNGV. The CDR3 loop reads CASSPTVGVANSPLHF. Here the CDR3 DNA reads TGTGCCAGCAGCCCAACCGTAGGGGTTGCTAATTCACCCCTCCACTTT.

The V gene is TRBV6-2 or TRBV6-3, the J gene TRBJ2-2; no clear D. The germline V and J ends were trimmed by 5 bases and 2 bases, with 12 bases remaining between them. The CDR3 extends over 15 amino acids. Germline values: CDR1 MNHEY, CDR2 SVGEGT. The CDR3 loop is CASSQGPINTGELFF. Here the CDR3 DNA reads TGTGCCAGCAGTCAAGGGCCCATCAACACCGGGGAGCTGTTTTTT.

The chain employs TRBV5-6 and TRBJ1-1; unclear D gene. The CDR3 runs to 12 residues. Between the trimmed V and J ends, which lost 6 bases and 11 bases, there was a span of 17 bases. The germline CDR1 and CDR2 sequences are SGHDT and YYEEEE. The CDR3 bases are TGTGCCAGCACTACTTGGTCGGGGAGGGCTTTCTTT. Its protein is CASTTWSGRAFF.

The table lists this clone with a few counts. The V and J genes are TRBV6-2 or TRBV6-3 and TRBJ1-2, with 9 bases matching TRBD1. The J segment lost 6 bases and the V segment lost 5 bases, leaving 7 bases of the junction unmatched. Looked up from germline, CDR1 is MNHEY and CDR2 is SVGEGT. This CDR3 has 14 amino acids. The CDR3 DNA follows: TGTGCCAGCAGTGACCCGGGACAGGGAAATGGCTACACCTTC. Its protein product is CASSDPGQGNGYTF.

The chain uses TRBV5-1 and TRBJ2-2; D is uncertain. V gave up 2 bases and J gave up 4 bases, with 9 bases separating them. Germline V gene lookup returns CDR1 SGHRS and CDR2 YFSETQ. This CDR3 region has 14 residues. In nucleotides, the CDR3 is TGCGCCAGCAGCTTCCAGACGGTCACCGGGGAGCTGTTTTTT. This sequence encodes CASSFQTVTGELFF.

This chain links TRBV28 with TRBJ2-3, with D tentatively TRBD1 or TRBD2 (5 bases each). Trimming took off 2 bases at V and 4 bases at J, with 13 bases between the two ends. Germline V gives CDR1 MDHEN, CDR2 SYDVKM. CDR3 length equals 15 residues. The CDR3 sequence: CASSLGPRGPDTQYF. The CDR3 region has the DNA TGTGCCAGCAGTTTAGGTCCGAGGGGACCAGATACGCAGTATTTT.

The chain joins TRBV18 to TRBJ1-1; 9 bases fit TRBD1. Trimming cost V 3 bases and J 3 bases; bases outside gene matches: 14. The CDR3 length is 18 residues. CDR1 and CDR2 from the germline V gene are KGHSH and LQKENI. In DNA, the CDR3 is TGTGCCAGCTCACCTACAGGGGGCGCGAGAATTATAGACACTGAAGCTTTCTTT. It translates to CASSPTGGARIIDTEAFF.

The genes are TRBV6-5 and TRBJ1-1; D is possibly TRBD1 (6 bases). The CDR3 has 13 residues. Germline V lookup: CDR1 MNHEY, CDR2 SVGAGI. V was shortened by 2 bases and J by 7 bases, with 11 bases between the two germline ends. CDR3 DNA sequence: TGTGCCAGCAGTTACAGGGAAGGGGGTGAAGCTTTCTTT. Translating gives CASSYREGGEAFF.

The chain uses TRBV24-1 and TRBJ1-1, with TRBD1 matching over 10 bases. Unmatched junction bases numbered 5, after V lost 3 bases and J lost 5 bases. This CDR3 is 15 amino acids long. Looked up from germline, CDR1 is KGHDR and CDR2 is SFDVKD. CDR3 in DNA: TGTGCCACCAGTGATCGGGACAGGGGAAGGACTGAAGCTTTCTTT. It encodes CATSDRDRGRTEAFF.

This clone occurred once. The V and J genes are TRBV4-1 and TRBJ2-1; 8 bases are shared with TRBD2. V shed 8 bases and J 4 bases; nucleotides not matched to a gene: 7. CDR1 MGHRA and CDR2 YSYEKL come from the germline V gene. The CDR3 is 14 amino acids. This chain's CDR3 is CASSLGTSYNEQFF. As DNA, the CDR3 is TGCGCCAGCTCCCTTGGGACTAGTTACAATGAGCAGTTCTTC.

The chain employs TRBV30 and TRBJ2-1; D is unresolved. V shed 2 bases and J shed 4 bases, with 3 bases lying between them. CDR3 length equals 11 residues. The germline gives CDR1 GTSNPN, CDR2 SVGIG (reference sequence). The CDR3 protein is CAWSFYNEQFF. The CDR3 DNA reads as TGTGCCTGGAGTTTTTACAATGAGCAGTTCTTC.